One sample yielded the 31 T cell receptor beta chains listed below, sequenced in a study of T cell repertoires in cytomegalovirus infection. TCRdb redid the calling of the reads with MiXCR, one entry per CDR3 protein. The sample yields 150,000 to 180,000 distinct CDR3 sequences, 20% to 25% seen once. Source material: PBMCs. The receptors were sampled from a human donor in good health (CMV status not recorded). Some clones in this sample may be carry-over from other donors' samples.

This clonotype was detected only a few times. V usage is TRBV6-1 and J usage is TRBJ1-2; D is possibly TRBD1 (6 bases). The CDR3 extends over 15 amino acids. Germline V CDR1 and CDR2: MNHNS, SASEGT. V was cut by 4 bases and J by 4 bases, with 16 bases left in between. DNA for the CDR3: TGTGCCAGCAGTGGGACAGCTTCCCTTGGCTATGGCTACACCTTC. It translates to CASSGTASLGYGYTF.

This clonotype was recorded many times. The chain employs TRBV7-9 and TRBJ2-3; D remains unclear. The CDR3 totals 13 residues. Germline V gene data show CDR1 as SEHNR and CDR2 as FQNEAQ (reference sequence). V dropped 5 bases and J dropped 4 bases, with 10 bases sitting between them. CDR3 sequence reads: CASSPPRSDTQYF. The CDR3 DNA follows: TGTGCCAGCAGCCCCCCCCGGTCAGATACGCAGTATTTT.

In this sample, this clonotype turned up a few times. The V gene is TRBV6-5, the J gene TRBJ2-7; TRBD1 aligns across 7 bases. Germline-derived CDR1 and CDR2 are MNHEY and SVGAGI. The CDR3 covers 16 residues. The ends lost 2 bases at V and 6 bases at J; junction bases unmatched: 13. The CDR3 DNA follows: TGTGCCAGCAGTTACGGAGGACAGGCTGTCTTGGGCGAGCAGTACTTC. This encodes CASSYGGQAVLGEQYF.

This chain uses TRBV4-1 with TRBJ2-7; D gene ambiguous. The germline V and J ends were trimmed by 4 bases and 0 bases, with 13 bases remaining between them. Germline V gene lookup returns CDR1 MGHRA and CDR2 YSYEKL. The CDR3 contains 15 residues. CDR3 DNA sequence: TGCGCCAGCAGCCTATTAGACACCCTCTCCTACGAGCAGTACTTC. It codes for CASSLLDTLSYEQYF.

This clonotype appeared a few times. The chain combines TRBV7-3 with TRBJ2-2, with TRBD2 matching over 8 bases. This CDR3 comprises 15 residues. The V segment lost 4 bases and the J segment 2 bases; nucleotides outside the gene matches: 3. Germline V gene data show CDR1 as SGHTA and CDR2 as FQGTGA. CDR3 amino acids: CASSSTSGNTGELFF. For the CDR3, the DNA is TGTGCCAGCAGCTCCACTAGCGGTAACACCGGGGAGCTGTTTTTT.

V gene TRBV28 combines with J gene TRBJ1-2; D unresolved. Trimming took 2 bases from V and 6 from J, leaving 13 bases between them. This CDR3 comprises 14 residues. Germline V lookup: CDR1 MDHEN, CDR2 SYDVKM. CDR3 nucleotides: TGTGCCAGCAGTTTAATTTATGGGCCCCATGGCTACACCTTC. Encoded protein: CASSLIYGPHGYTF.

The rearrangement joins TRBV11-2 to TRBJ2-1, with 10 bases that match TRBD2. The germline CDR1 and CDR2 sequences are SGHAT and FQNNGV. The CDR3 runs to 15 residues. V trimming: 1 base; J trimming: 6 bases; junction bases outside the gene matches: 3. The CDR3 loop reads CASSLGPSGGNEQFF. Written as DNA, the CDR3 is TGTGCCAGCAGCTTAGGTCCTAGCGGGGGCAATGAGCAGTTCTTC.

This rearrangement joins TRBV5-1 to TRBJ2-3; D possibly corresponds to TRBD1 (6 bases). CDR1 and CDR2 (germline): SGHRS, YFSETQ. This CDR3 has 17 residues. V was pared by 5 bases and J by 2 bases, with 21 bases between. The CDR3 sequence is CASRTDPGQTLTDTQYF. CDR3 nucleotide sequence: TGCGCCAGCAGGACCGACCCAGGACAGACCCTCACAGATACGCAGTATTTT.

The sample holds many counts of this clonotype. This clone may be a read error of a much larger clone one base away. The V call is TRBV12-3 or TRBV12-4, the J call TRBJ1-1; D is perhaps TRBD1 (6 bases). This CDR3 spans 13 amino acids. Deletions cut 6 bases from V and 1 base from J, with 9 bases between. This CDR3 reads CASRQTGNTEAFF. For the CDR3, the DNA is TGTGCCAGCAGGCAGACAGGGAACACTGAAGCTTTCTTT.

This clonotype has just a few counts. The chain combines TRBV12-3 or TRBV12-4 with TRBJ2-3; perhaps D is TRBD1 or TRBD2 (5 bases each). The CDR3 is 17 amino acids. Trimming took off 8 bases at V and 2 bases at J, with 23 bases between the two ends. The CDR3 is CASPKTARDGNTDTQYF. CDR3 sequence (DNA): TGTGCCAGCCCTAAAACGGCCCGGGACGGCAACACAGATACGCAGTATTTT.

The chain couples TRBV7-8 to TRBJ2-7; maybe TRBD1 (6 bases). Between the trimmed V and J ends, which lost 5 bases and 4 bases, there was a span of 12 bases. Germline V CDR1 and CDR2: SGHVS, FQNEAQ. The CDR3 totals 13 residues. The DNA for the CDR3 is TGTGCCAGCAGCCCTCTAAGGGGGTACGAGCAGTACTTC. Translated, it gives CASSPLRGYEQYF. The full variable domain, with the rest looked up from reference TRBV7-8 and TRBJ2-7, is GAGVSQSPRYKVAKRGQDVALRCDPISGHVSLFWYQQALGQGPEFLTYFQNEAQLDKSGLPSDRFFAERPEGSVSTLKIQRTQQEDSAVYLCASSPLRGYEQYFGPGTRLTVT.

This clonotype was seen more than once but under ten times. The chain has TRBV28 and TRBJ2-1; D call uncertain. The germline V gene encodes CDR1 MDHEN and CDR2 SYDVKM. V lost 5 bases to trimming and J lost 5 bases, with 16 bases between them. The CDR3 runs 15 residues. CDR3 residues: CASSPLVFRNNEQFF. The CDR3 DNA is TGTGCCAGCAGTCCATTAGTTTTCCGGAACAATGAGCAGTTCTTC.

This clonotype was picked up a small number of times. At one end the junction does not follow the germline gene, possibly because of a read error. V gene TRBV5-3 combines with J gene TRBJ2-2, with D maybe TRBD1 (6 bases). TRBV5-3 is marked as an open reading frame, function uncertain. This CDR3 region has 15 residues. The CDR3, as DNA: TGTGCCAGCAGCTTTGGGACAAATCCCGCCGGGGAGCTGTTTTTT. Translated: CASSFGTNPAGELFF.

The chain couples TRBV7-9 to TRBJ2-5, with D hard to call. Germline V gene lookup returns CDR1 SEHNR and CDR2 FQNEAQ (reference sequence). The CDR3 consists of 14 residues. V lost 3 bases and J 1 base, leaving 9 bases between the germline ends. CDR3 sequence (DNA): TGTGCCAGCAGCTTGTCAGTGCTCCAAGAGACCCAGTACTTC. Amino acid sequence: CASSLSVLQETQYF.

This CDR3 reads CASSRAPNYGYTF. CDR3 DNA: TGTGCCAGCAGCAGGGCCCCGAACTATGGCTACACCTTC. This chain joins TRBV6-2 or TRBV6-3 and TRBJ1-2; a weak D match, TRBD1 (5 bases). Trimming took 6 bases from V and 2 from J, leaving 10 bases between them. The V gene's germline CDR1 is MNHEY and CDR2 SVGEGT. The CDR3 totals 13 residues.

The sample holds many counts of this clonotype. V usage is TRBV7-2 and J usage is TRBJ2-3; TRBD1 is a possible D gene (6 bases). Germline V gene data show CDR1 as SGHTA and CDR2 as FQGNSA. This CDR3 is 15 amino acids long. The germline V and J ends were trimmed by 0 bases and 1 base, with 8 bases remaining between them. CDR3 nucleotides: TGTGCCAGCAGCTTAGCTCGGACAGGCACAGATACGCAGTATTTT. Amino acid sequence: CASSLARTGTDTQYF.

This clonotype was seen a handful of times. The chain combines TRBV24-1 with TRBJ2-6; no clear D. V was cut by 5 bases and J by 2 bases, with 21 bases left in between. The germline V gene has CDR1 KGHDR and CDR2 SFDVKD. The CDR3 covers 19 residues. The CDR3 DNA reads TGTGCCACCAGTGGGGTTGTAGGTGACGGTCTGGCTGGGGCCAACGTCCTGACTTTC. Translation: CATSGVVGDGLAGANVLTF.

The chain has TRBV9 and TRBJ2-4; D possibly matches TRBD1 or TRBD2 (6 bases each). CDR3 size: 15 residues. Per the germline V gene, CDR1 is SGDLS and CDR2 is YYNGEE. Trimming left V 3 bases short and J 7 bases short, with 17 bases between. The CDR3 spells CASSALSGAGNIQYF. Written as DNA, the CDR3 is TGTGCCAGCAGCGCCTTATCAGGGGCGGGGAACATTCAGTACTTC. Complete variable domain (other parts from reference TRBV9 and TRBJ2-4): DSGVTQTPKHLITATGQRVTLRCSPRSGDLSVYWYQQSLDQGLQFLIQYYNGEERAKGNILERFSAQQFPDLHSELNLSSLELGDSALYFCASSALSGAGNIQYFGAGTRLSVL.

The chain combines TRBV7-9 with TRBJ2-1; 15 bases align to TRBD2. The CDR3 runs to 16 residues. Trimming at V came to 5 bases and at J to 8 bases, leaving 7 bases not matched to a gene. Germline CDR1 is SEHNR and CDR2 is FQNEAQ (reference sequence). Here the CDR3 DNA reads TGTGCCAGCAGCCCCCCGAGGACTAGCGGGAGGGATGAGCAGTTCTTC. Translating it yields CASSPPRTSGRDEQFF.

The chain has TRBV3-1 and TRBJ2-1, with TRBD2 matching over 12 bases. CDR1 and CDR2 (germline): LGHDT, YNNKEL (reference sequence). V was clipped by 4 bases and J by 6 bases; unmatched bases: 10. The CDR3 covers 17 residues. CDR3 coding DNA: TGTGCCAGCAGCCCGACCCAGCTAGCGGGGGGGCGCAATGAGCAGTTCTTC. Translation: CASSPTQLAGGRNEQFF.

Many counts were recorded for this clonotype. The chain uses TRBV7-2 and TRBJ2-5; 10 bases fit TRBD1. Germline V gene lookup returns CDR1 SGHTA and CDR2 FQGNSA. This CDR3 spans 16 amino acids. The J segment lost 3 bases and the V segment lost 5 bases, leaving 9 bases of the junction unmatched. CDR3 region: CASSPGQGFGEETQYF. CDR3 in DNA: TGTGCCAGCAGCCCGGGACAGGGGTTTGGGGAAGAGACCCAGTACTTC.

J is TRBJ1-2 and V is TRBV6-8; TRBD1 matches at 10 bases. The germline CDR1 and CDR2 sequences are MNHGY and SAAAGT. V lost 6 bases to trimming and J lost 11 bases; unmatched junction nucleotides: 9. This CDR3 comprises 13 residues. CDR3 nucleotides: TGTGCCAGCAGCCGTCCCGGGACAGGGGTGTACACCTTC. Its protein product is CASSRPGTGVYTF.

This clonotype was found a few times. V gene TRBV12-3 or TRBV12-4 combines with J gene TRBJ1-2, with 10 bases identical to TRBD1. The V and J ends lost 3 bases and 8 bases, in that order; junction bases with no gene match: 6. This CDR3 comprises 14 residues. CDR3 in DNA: TGTGCCAGCAGTTTTCCGGGACAGGGGATCGGCTACACCTTC. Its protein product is CASSFPGQGIGYTF.

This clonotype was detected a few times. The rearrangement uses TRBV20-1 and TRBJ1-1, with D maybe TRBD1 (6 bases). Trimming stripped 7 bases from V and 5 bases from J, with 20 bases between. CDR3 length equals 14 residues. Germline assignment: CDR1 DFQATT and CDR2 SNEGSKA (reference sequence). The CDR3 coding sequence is TGCAGTGGACCTGGAGGGGGGCGGGAGACTGAAGCTTTCTTT. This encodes CSGPGGGRETEAFF.

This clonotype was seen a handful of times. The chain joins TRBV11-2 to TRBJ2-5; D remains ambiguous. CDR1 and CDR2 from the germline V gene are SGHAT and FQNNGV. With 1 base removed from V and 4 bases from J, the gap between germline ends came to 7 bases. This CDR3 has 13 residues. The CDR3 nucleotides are TGTGCCAGCAGCTTAGTTTCGGGAGAGACCCAGTACTTC. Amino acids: CASSLVSGETQYF. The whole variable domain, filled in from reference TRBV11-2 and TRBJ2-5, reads EAGVAQSPRYKIIEKRQSVAFWCNPISGHATLYWYQQILGQGPKLLIQFQNNGVVDDSQLPKDRFSAERLKGVDSTLKIQPAKLEDSAVYLCASSLVSGETQYFGPGTRLLVL.

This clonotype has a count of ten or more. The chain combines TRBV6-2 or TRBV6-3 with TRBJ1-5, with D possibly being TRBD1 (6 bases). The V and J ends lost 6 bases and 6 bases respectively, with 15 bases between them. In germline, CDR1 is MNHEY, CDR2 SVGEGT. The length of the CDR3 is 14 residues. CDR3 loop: CASRDTGGGQPQHF. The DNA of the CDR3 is TGTGCCAGCAGGGATACCGGGGGCGGTCAGCCCCAGCATTTT.

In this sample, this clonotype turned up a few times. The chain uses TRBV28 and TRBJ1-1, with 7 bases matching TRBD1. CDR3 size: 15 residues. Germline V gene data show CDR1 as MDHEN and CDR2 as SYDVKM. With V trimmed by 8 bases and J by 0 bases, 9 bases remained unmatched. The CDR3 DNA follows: TGTGCCAGCGAGGGGCAGGGGGGGATGAACACTGAAGCTTTCTTT. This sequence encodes CASEGQGGMNTEAFF.

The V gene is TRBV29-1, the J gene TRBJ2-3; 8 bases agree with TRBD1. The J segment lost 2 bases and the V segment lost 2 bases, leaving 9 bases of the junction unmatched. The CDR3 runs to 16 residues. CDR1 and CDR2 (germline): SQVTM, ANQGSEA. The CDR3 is CSVESGPGQATDTQYF. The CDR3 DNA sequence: TGCAGCGTTGAAAGCGGACCGGGACAGGCCACAGATACGCAGTATTTT.

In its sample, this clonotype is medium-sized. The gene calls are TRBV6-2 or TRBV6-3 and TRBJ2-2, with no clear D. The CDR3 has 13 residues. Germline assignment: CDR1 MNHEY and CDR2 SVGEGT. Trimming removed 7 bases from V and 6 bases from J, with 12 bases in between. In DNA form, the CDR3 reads TGTGCCAGCAATCCGATCGAGGCCGGGGAGCTGTTTTTT. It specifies CASNPIEAGELFF.

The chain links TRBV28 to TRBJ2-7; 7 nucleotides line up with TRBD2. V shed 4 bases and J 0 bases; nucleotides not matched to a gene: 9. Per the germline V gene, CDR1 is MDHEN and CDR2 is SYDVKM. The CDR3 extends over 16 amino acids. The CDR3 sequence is CASSSPLAVSSYEQYF. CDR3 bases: TGTGCCAGCAGTTCCCCCCTAGCGGTTAGCTCCTACGAGCAGTACTTC.

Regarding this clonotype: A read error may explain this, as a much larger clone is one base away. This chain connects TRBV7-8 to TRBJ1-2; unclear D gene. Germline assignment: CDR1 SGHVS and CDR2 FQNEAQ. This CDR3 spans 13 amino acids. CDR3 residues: CDSSQRFSYGYTF. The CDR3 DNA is TGTGACAGCAGCCAGAGATTCTCCTATGGCTACACCTTC.